The 22 T cell receptor beta chains reported below all come from one sample, sequenced in a study of identical twins. TCRdb recomputed calls from the 5' RACE reads with MiXCR, one row per CDR3 protein. The table shows roughly 1,500,000 distinct CDR3 sequences, with about 31% occurring only once. The material sequenced was cord blood. These receptors all stem from a newborn girl in good health.

This clonotype was seen a few times. The chain combines TRBV12-3 or TRBV12-4 with TRBJ2-6; D gene uncertain. Trimming left V 3 bases short and J 0 bases short, with 9 bases between. This CDR3 region has 16 residues. The CDR3 nucleotides are TGTGCCAGCAGTTTTGTGGCGCCCTCTGGGGCCAACGTCCTGACTTTC. This gives the protein CASSFVAPSGANVLTF.

This rearrangement joins TRBV4-2 to TRBJ2-5, with D perhaps matching TRBD2 (7 bases). CDR1 is LGHNA and CDR2 is YNFKEQ in the germline V gene. The CDR3 is made up of 15 amino acids. V was cut by 1 base and J by 7 bases, with 16 bases left in between. This CDR3 is CASSQVPGGLGTQYF. The CDR3 DNA reads TGTGCCAGCAGCCAAGTTCCGGGGGGCCTCGGGACCCAGTACTTC.

The chain couples TRBV6-1 to TRBJ2-3; maybe TRBD1 (5 bases). This CDR3 region has 13 residues. V lost 6 bases to trimming and J lost 1 base, with 8 bases between them. The germline V gene has CDR1 MNHNS and CDR2 SASEGT. This chain's CDR3 is CASRKQGTDTQYF. DNA of the CDR3: TGTGCCAGCAGAAAACAGGGCACAGATACGCAGTATTTT.

This chain connects TRBV27 to TRBJ1-1, with D maybe TRBD1 (5 bases). The CDR3 contains 14 residues. V was clipped by 7 bases and J by 3 bases, with 15 bases between them. Per the germline V gene, CDR1 is MNHEY and CDR2 is SMNVEV (reference sequence). CDR3 region: CASKRRGKDTEAFF. The CDR3 nucleotides read TGTGCCAGCAAGAGGAGGGGCAAGGACACTGAAGCTTTCTTT.

About this clonotype: A clone one base away is much larger, so this may be a read error. The V and J genes are TRBV10-3 and TRBJ2-7, with 9 positions matching TRBD1. CDR1 and CDR2 (germline): ENHRY, SYGVKD. CDR3 length: 13 residues. The junction had 15 bases not matched to a gene; V was cut back by 9 bases and J by 12 bases. DNA for the CDR3: TGTGCCATAATGGGACAGGGAATCCGGCAGCGGTACTTC. Protein: CAIMGQGIRQRYF.

V usage is TRBV11-2 and J usage is TRBJ2-7; the D gene is possibly TRBD2 (6 bases). V lost 1 base, J lost 2 bases, and 18 bases lay in between. CDR1 SGHAT and CDR2 FQNNGV come from the germline V gene. The length of the CDR3 is 17 residues. CDR3 coding DNA: TGTGCCAGCAGCTTAGTATCGGGACTTGATATGACCTACGAGCAGTACTTC. As protein: CASSLVSGLDMTYEQYF.

About this clonotype itself: The CDR3 does not close with the conserved phenylalanine or tryptophan, likely indicating a read error. The DNA is left out, because the CDR3 cannot be placed on it with certainty; the CDR3 is given as TCRdb lists it. The gene calls are TRBV6-5 and TRBJ1-6; the listed D gene, TRBD1, was not tested against the DNA. CDR1 MNHEY and CDR2 SVGAGI come from the germline V gene. The CDR3 is 8 residues long, counting both termini. The CDR3 sequence is CASRAPRP.

This clonotype turned up a few times. V and J are TRBV7-8 and TRBJ1-1; the D gene is possibly TRBD1 (5 bases). The germline V gene encodes CDR1 SGHVS and CDR2 FQNEAQ. The CDR3 runs to 16 residues. The V gene lost 0 bases and the J gene lost 4 bases, with 15 bases spanning the gap. CDR3 sequence reads: CASSLARGPWGTEAFF. Written as DNA, the CDR3 is TGTGCCAGCAGCTTAGCGCGGGGACCCTGGGGCACTGAAGCTTTCTTT.

This clonotype was counted a few times. CDR3 nucleotide sequence: TGTGCCAGCAGTTTGGGCACGCAGCAGTACTTC. It codes for CASSLGTQQYF. The chain carries TRBV12-3 or TRBV12-4 and TRBJ2-5; D is undetermined. V lost 3 bases, J lost 11 bases, and 10 bases lay in between. CDR3 size: 11 residues.

Only a few counts were recorded for this clonotype. The chain has TRBV11-2 and TRBJ2-1, with D tentatively TRBD1 or TRBD2 (5 bases each). The CDR3 extends over 16 amino acids. Trimming pared 5 bases from V and 7 bases from J, leaving 21 bases between. Germline lookup yields CDR1 SGHAT and CDR2 FQNNGV. The CDR3 is CASSRTGTPSRNEQFF. The CDR3 bases are TGTGCCAGCAGCCGTACCGGGACCCCCTCCCGGAATGAGCAGTTCTTC.

This clonotype was detected only a few times. The rearrangement links TRBV14 to TRBJ2-1; 14 bases are a match to TRBD2. Germline assignment: CDR1 SGHDN and CDR2 FVKESK. There are 15 residues in the CDR3. The V segment lost 3 bases and the J segment 12 bases; nucleotides outside the gene matches: 7. CDR3 residues: CASSQRGLAGARQFF. CDR3 sequence (DNA): TGTGCCAGCAGCCAGAGGGGACTAGCGGGAGCTAGGCAGTTCTTC.

This clonotype was observed a handful of times. CDR3 sequence (DNA): TGTGCCAGCTCACCTCGAACCGGGACGGTCCAAGAGACCCAGTACTTC. The encoded protein is CASSPRTGTVQETQYF. J is TRBJ2-5 and V is TRBV18, with D perhaps given as TRBD1 or TRBD2 (5 bases each). In germline, CDR1 is KGHSH, CDR2 LQKENI. Trimming left V 3 bases short and J 1 base short, with 15 bases between. The CDR3 has 16 amino acids.

The chain has TRBV18 and TRBJ2-7, with D unclear. Germline values: CDR1 KGHSH, CDR2 LQKENI. V was cut by 2 bases and J by 0 bases, with 14 bases left in between. This CDR3 contains 16 residues. CDR3 DNA: TGTGCCAGCTCACCAGATATTTTGAAGTCCTCCTACGAGCAGTACTTC. It translates to CASSPDILKSSYEQYF.

This clonotype was seen at least ten times. The CDR3: CASRGYNEQFF. In DNA, the CDR3 is TGTGCCAGTCGAGGTTACAATGAGCAGTTCTTC. V gene TRBV6-5 combines with J gene TRBJ2-1; D gene unclear. Germline V gene data show CDR1 as MNHEY and CDR2 as SVGAGI. The V gene lost 9 bases and the J gene lost 4 bases, with 7 bases spanning the gap. This CDR3 comprises 11 residues.

The chain has TRBV20-1 and TRBJ1-2; TRBD1 agrees at 7 bases. The CDR3 loop spans 16 amino acids. The germline V gene encodes CDR1 DFQATT and CDR2 SNEGSKA (reference sequence). The V gene end was trimmed by 8 bases and the J gene end by 2 bases; junction bases not matched to a gene: 17. CDR3: CSHYGTAKPSNYGYTF. For the CDR3, the DNA is TGCAGTCACTATGGGACAGCAAAACCCTCCAACTATGGCTACACCTTC.

This clonotype was observed a handful of times. This rearrangement joins TRBV20-1 to TRBJ2-1; possibly TRBD2 for D (5 bases). The CDR3 has 13 residues. The V end was cut by 4 bases, the J end by 7 bases, with 14 bases between. Per germline, CDR1 DFQATT and CDR2 SNEGSKA (reference sequence). CDR3 coding DNA: TGCAGTGCTAAAACTAGGGTTCTTAATGAGCAGTTCTTC. The encoded protein is CSAKTRVLNEQFF.

This clonotype was found a few times. V and J are TRBV5-4 and TRBJ2-5; D perhaps matches TRBD1 (5 bases). Germline CDR1 reads SGHNT; CDR2 reads YYREEE (reference sequence). V was pared by 2 bases and J by 3 bases, with 8 bases between. This CDR3 region has 13 residues. The CDR3 protein is CASSFDSEETQYF. The CDR3 nucleotides read TGTGCCAGCAGCTTCGACAGTGAAGAGACCCAGTACTTC.

The chain has TRBV12-3 or TRBV12-4 and TRBJ1-2; no clear D. The V gene lost 6 bases and the J gene lost 7 bases, with 24 bases spanning the gap. The CDR3 loop spans 16 amino acids. The CDR3 DNA sequence: TGTGCCAGCAGCCCTTCGTGGGAGGGCGCGCAAAGTGGCTACACCTTC. This encodes CASSPSWEGAQSGYTF.

The J gene is TRBJ2-1, the V gene TRBV3-1; 9 bases agree with TRBD2. J lost 6 bases, V lost 2 bases, and 11 bases had no gene match. The CDR3 spans 17 residues. Germline V CDR1 and CDR2: LGHDT, YNNKEL (reference sequence). The CDR3 nucleotides are TGTGCCAGCAGCCAACGGACTAGCGAGTTTCGGGGCAATGAGCAGTTCTTC. Translation: CASSQRTSEFRGNEQFF.

The chain links TRBV3-1 to TRBJ1-4; possible D gene TRBD1, 5 bases. CDR1 and CDR2 (germline): LGHDT, YNNKEL (reference sequence). The length of the CDR3 is 16 residues. V dropped 1 base and J dropped 2 bases, with 11 bases sitting between them. The CDR3: CASSQGPGTTNEKLFF. The DNA of the CDR3 is TGTGCCAGCAGCCAAGGCCCCGGGACGACTAATGAAAAACTGTTTTTT.

The rearrangement links TRBV27 to TRBJ2-4; 13 nucleotides match TRBD2. Judging by the DNA end, TRBJ2-7 fits better; the J call may be wrong. The germline CDR1 and CDR2 sequences are MNHEY and SMNVEV (reference sequence). This CDR3 comprises 19 residues. CDR3 residues: CASSSPKTSGGPVEYEQYF. CDR3 sequence (DNA): TGTGCCAGCAGTTCCCCCAAGACTAGCGGGGGGCCAGTCGAGTACGAGCAGTACTTC.

The chain has TRBV6-5 and TRBJ2-1; D not certain. This CDR3 is built from 13 residues. Trimming stripped 5 bases from V and 5 bases from J, with 10 bases between. The V gene's germline CDR1 is MNHEY and CDR2 SVGAGI. CDR3 sequence: CASSHRLNNEQFF. The CDR3 DNA sequence: TGTGCCAGCAGTCACCGACTGAACAATGAGCAGTTCTTC.